The 5 T cell receptor beta chains presented below share a single source sample, sequenced in a study of T cell changes during pregnancy in multiple sclerosis. Sequenced by immunoSEQ multiplex PCR; TCRdb stores in-frame clones only, minus some. The sample records just under 95,000 clones, 85% to 95% being singletons. Specimen: peripheral blood, collected in the first trimester of pregnancy. Receptors originate from a female donor with multiple sclerosis, enrolled in a pregnancy study.

This clone was observed once. The chain combines TRBV11-2 with TRBJ2-5, with 8 bases matching TRBD2. Unmatched junction bases numbered 10, after V lost 5 bases and J lost 5 bases. The CDR3 totals 15 residues. CDR1 is SGHAT, CDR2 FQNNGV, per germline. The CDR3 nucleotides are TGTGCCAGCAGCCACACGGGACTAGGAGTGGAGACCCAGTACTTC. Protein: CASSHTGLGVETQYF.

The rearrangement uses TRBV5-1 and TRBJ2-1, with 9 bases that match TRBD2. The V and J ends lost 5 bases and 2 bases, in that order; junction bases with no gene match: 11. The CDR3 runs 17 residues. CDR1 and CDR2 (germline): SGHRS, YFSETQ. The CDR3 loop reads CASRKLGTSRTYNEQFF. For the CDR3, the DNA is TGCGCCAGCAGAAAACTCGGGACTAGCCGAACCTACAATGAGCAGTTCTTC. Full variable domain (rest looked up from reference TRBV5-1 and TRBJ2-1): KAGVTQTPRYLIKTRGQQVTLSCSPISGHRSVSWYQQTPGQGLQFLFEYFSETQRNKGNFPGRFSGRQFSNSRSEMNVSTLELGDSALYLCASRKLGTSRTYNEQFFGPGTRLTVL.

Here the CDR3 DNA reads TGTGCCAGTGCCGGGGGGGAAGGGGACACTGAAGCTTTCTTT. Protein: CASAGGEGDTEAFF. The chain joins TRBV19 to TRBJ1-1; possibly TRBD1 for D (5 bases). The germline CDR1 and CDR2 sequences are LNHDA and SQIVND (reference sequence). The CDR3 is made up of 14 amino acids. The V end lost 8 bases, the J end lost 3 bases, and 16 bases lay between the germline ends.

The rearrangement joins TRBV27 to TRBJ2-6; 9 nucleotides agree with TRBD1. The germline CDR1 and CDR2 sequences are MNHEY and SMNVEV (reference sequence). The CDR3 runs 18 residues. The V gene end was trimmed by 6 bases and the J gene end by 2 bases; junction bases not matched to a gene: 11. The DNA for the CDR3 is TGTGCCAGCAGGCCCCGGGACAGGGAACTTACTGGGGCCAACGTCCTGACTTTC. It codes for CASRPRDRELTGANVLTF.

The chain carries TRBV28 and TRBJ2-1, with 7 bases lining up with TRBD2. The CDR3 contains 17 residues. J gave up 0 bases and V 1 base, and 6 bases lay outside the gene matches. Germline-derived CDR1 and CDR2 are MDHEN and SYDVKM. This CDR3 reads CASSLLSRGSSYNEQFF. In DNA form, the CDR3 reads TGTGCCAGCAGTTTATTAAGTCGCGGGAGCTCCTACAATGAGCAGTTCTTC.